This TCR beta chain was profiled in a study of T cells in localized non-small cell lung cancer. Whole-study results and caveats: The greatest T cell clonality was found in uninvolved adjacent lung (higher than in tumor). Longer overall survival accompanied higher blood T cell density. Adjacent lung was found to contain a median about 50 of the top 100 tumor clones.

Concerning this clone: Its target is unknown.

Produced via immunoSEQ multiplex PCR; TCRdb's table is partial and in-frame only. This table has around 130,000 clones, roughly nine tenths appearing once. CDR3 length: 18 amino acids. V was pared by 2 bases and J by 3 bases, with 13 bases of the junction left unmatched. Germline assignment: CDR1 SQVTM and CDR2 ANQGSEA. Source: peripheral blood, taken before any cancer treatment. J is TRBJ2-7 and V is TRBV29-1, with 13 bases identical to TRBD2. The sequence was obtained from a female donor over 55 with stage I lung adenocarcinoma. CDR3 amino acids: CSVELGLAGLGGLYEQYF. CDR3 bases: TGCAGCGTTGAATTGGGACTAGCGGGACTCGGTGGACTCTACGAGCAGTACTTC.